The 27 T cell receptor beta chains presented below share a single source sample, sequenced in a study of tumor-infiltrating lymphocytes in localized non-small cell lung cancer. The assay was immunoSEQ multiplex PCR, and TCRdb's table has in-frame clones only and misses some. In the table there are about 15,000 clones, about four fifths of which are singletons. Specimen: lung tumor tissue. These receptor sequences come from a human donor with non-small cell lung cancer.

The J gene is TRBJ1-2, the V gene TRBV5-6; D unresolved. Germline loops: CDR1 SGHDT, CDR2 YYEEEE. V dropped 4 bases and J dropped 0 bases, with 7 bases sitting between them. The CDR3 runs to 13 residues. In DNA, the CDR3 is TGTGCCAGCAGCGAAGGACCTAACTATGGCTACACCTTC. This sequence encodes CASSEGPNYGYTF.

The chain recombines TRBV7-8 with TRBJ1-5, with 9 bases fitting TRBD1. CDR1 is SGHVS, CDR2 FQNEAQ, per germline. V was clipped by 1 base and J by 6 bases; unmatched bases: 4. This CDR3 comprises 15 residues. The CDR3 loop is CASSLDRGQGQPQHF. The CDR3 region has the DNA TGTGCCAGCAGCTTAGACAGGGGGCAAGGTCAGCCCCAGCATTTT. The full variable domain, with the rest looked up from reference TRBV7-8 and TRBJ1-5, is GAGVSQSPRYKVAKRGQDVALRCDPISGHVSLFWYQQALGQGPEFLTYFQNEAQLDKSGLPSDRFFAERPEGSVSTLKIQRTQQEDSAVYLCASSLDRGQGQPQHFGDGTRLSIL.

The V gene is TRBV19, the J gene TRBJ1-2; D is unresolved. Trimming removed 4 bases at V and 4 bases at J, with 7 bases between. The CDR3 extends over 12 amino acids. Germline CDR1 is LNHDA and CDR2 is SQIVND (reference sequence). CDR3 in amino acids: CASSKSGYGYTF. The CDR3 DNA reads TGTGCCAGTAGTAAGAGTGGCTATGGCTACACCTTC.

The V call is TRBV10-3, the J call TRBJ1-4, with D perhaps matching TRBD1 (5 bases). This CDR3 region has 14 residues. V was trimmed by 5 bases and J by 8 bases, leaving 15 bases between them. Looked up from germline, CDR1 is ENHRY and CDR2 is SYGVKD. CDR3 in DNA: TGTGCCATCAGTTCCGCGGGGGGTGAAGAAAAACTGTTTTTT. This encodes CAISSAGGEEKLFF.

For the CDR3, the DNA is TGTGCCAGCTCATCCGCGACAGGGAGGCTCGTCTACGAGCAGTACTTC. Its translation is CASSSATGRLVYEQYF. The rearrangement joins TRBV18 to TRBJ2-7; D might be TRBD1 (7 bases). Germline V gene lookup returns CDR1 KGHSH and CDR2 LQKENI. CDR3 length: 16 amino acids. The ends were cut back, 5 bases at V and 3 bases at J, with 20 bases in the middle.

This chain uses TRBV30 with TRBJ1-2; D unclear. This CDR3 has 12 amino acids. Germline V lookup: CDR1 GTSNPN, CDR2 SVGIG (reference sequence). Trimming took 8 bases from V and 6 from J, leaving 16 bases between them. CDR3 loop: CAHRTETDGYTF. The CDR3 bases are TGTGCCCACCGAACAGAGACGGATGGCTACACCTTC.

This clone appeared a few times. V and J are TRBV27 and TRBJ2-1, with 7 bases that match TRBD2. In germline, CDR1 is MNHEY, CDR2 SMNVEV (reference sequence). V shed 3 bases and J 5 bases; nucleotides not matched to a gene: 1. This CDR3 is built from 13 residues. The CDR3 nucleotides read TGTGCCAGCAGTTTCCGGGAGGACAATGAGCAGTTCTTC. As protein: CASSFREDNEQFF.

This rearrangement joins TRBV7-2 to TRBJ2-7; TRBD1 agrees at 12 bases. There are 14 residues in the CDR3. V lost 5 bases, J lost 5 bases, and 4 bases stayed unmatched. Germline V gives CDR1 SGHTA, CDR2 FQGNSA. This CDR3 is CASSTGTGGNEQYF. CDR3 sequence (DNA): TGTGCCAGCAGCACCGGGACAGGGGGCAACGAGCAGTACTTC.

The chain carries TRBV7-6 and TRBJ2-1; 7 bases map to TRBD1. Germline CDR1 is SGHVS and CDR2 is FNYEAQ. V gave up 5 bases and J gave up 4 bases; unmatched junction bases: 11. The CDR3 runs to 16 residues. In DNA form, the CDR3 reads TGTGCCAGCAGCGGTCCTAAGGACAGGTTGTACAATGAGCAGTTCTTC. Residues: CASSGPKDRLYNEQFF.

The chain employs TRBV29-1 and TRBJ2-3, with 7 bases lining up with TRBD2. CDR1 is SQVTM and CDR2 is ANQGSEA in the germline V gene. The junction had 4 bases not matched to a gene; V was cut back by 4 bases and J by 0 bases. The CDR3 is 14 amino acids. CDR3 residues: CSVGAGLSTDTQYF. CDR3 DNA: TGCAGCGTTGGAGCGGGGCTTAGCACAGATACGCAGTATTTT.

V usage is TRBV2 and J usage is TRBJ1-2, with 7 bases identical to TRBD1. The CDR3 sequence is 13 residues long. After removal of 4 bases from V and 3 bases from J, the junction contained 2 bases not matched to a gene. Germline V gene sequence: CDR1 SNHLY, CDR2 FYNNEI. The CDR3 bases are TGTGCCAGCAGTGCTGGACAGGACTATGGCTACACCTTC. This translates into CASSAGQDYGYTF.

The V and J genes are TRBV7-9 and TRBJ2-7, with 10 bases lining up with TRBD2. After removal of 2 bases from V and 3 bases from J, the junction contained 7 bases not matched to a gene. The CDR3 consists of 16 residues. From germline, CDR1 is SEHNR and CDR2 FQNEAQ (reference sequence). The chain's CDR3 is CASSLWLAGAGYEQYF. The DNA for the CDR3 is TGTGCCAGCAGCTTATGGCTAGCGGGAGCAGGCTACGAGCAGTACTTC.

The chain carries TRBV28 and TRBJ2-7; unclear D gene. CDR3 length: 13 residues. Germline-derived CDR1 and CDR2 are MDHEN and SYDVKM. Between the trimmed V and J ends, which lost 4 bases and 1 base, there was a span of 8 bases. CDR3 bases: TGTGCCAGCAGTTGGACCCAATCCTACGAGCAGTACTTC. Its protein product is CASSWTQSYEQYF.

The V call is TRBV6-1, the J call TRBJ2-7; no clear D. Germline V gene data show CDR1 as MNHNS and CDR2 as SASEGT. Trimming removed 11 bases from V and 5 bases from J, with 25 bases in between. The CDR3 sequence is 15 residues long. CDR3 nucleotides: TGTGCCTCCAAGGCCCTCGACGGTCAGATGGACGAGCAGTACTTC. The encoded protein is CASKALDGQMDEQYF.

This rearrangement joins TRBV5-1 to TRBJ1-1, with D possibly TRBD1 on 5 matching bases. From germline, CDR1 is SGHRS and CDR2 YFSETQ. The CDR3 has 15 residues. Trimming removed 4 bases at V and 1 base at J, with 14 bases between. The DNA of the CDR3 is TGCGCCAGCAGCGGACGACAGAATGGGAACACTGAAGCTTTCTTT. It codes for CASSGRQNGNTEAFF.

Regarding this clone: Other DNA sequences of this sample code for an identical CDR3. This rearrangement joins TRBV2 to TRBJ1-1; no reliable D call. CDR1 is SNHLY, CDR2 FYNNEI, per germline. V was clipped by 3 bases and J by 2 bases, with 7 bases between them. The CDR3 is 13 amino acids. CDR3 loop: CASSELENTEAFF. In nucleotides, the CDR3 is TGTGCCAGCAGTGAGTTGGAAAACACTGAAGCTTTCTTT.

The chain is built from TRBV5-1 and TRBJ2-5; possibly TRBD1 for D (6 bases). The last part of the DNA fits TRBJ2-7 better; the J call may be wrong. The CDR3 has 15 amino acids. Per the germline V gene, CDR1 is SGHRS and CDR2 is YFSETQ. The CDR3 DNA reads TGCGCCAGCAGCTTGGGTGCAGGGGAGTTCTACGAGCAGTACTTC. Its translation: CASSLGAGEFYEQYF.

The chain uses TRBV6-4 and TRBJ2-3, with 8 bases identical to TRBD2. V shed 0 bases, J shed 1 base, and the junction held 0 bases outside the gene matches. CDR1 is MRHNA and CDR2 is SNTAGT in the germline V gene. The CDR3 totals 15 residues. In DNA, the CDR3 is TGTGCCAGCAGTGACTCTAGCGGGGGCACAGATACGCAGTATTTT. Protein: CASSDSSGGTDTQYF.

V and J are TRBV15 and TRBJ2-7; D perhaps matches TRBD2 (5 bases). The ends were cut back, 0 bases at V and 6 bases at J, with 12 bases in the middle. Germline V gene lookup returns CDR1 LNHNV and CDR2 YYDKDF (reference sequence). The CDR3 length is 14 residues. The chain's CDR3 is CATSRDSGSSEQYF. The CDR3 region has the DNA TGTGCCACCAGCAGAGATTCGGGGAGCTCCGAGCAGTACTTC.

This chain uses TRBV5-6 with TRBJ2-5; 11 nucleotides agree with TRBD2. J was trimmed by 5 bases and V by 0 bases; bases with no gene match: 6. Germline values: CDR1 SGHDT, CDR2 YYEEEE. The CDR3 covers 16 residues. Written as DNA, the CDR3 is TGTGCCAGCAGCTTGGGGGTAGCGGGGGGGACGGAGACCCAGTACTTC. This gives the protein CASSLGVAGGTETQYF.

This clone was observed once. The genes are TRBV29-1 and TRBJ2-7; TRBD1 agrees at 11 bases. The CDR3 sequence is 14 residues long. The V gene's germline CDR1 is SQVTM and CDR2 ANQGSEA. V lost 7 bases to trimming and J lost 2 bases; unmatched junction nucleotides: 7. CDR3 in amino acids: CSAVLGQGAYEQYF. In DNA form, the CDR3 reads TGCAGCGCGGTCTTGGGACAGGGGGCCTACGAGCAGTACTTC.

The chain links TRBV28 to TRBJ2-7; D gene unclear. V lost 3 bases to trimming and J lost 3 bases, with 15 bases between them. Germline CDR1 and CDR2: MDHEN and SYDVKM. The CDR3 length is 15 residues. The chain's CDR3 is CASSFRLTVGYEQYF. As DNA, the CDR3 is TGTGCCAGCAGTTTTCGTTTGACGGTGGGCTACGAGCAGTACTTC.

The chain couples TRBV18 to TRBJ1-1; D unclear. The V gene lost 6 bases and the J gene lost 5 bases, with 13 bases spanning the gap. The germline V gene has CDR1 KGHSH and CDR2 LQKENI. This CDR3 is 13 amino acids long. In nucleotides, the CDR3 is TGTGCCAGCTCCCCGACGCCGCGGACTGAAGCTTTCTTT. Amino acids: CASSPTPRTEAFF.

This CDR3 is CASRYLARDRSYEQYF. The DNA of the CDR3 is TGTGCCAGCAGATACCTAGCCCGGGACAGGTCCTACGAGCAGTACTTC. This chain connects TRBV6-5 to TRBJ2-7; 8 bases map to TRBD1. Germline CDR1 and CDR2: MNHEY and SVGAGI. This CDR3 comprises 16 residues. V trimming: 6 bases; J trimming: 1 base; junction bases outside the gene matches: 11.

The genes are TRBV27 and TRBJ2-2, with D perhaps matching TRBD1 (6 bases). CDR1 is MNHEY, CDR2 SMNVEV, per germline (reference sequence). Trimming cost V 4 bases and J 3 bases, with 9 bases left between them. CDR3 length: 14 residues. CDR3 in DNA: TGTGCCAGCAGTTGGGCAGGGGACACCGGGGAGCTGTTTTTT. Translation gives CASSWAGDTGELFF.

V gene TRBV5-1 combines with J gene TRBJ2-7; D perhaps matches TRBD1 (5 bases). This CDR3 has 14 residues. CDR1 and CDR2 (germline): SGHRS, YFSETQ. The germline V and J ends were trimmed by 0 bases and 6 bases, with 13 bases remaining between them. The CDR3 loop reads CASSLVGQGGEQYF. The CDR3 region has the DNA TGCGCCAGCAGCTTGGTTGGGCAGGGCGGCGAGCAGTACTTC.

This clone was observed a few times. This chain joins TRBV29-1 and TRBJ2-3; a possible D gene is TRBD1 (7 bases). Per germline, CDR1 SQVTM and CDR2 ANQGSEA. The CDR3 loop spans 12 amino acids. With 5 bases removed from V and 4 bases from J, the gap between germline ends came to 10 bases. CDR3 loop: CSVQGGADTQYF. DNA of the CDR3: TGCAGCGTTCAGGGGGGAGCAGATACGCAGTATTTT.